The 25 T cell receptor beta chains given below trace back to one sample, sequenced in a study of T cells in Graves' hyperthyroidism and ophthalmopathy. Amplification yielded TCR beta CDR3 regions, with RNA transcripts as the source. When the TCR CDR3 underwent first-round RT-PCR, the HTBI primer set was used. TCRdb passed the multiplex PCR reads through MiXCR, listing each CDR3 protein once. The repertoire holds a few hundred thousand distinct CDR3 sequences, approximately 15% seen once, with around 3.5% in the top ten. The sample taken for sequencing was blood. Receptor source: a woman in her thirties or forties with Graves' ophthalmopathy.

A few counts support this clonotype. The V call is TRBV3-1, the J call TRBJ1-6; tentatively, D is TRBD1 (6 bases). Trimming removed 2 bases at V and 11 bases at J, with 13 bases between. Germline CDR1 is LGHDT and CDR2 is YNNKEL (reference sequence). The CDR3 is 14 amino acids. The CDR3: CASSQNQGRAPLHF. The CDR3 DNA follows: TGTGCCAGCAGCCAAAACCAGGGGAGAGCACCCCTCCACTTT. Combining the CDR3 with reference TRBV3-1 and TRBJ1-6 gives the whole variable domain DTAVSQTPKYLVTQMGNDKSIKCEQNLGHDTMYWYKQDSKKFLKIMFSYNNKELIINETVPNRFSPKSPDKAHLNLHINSLELGDSAVYFCASSQNQGRAPLHFGNGTRLTVT.

The chain joins TRBV20-1 to TRBJ2-6, with 12 nucleotides matching TRBD2. Trimming took 4 bases from V and 1 from J; bases not matched to a gene: 5. Germline assignment: CDR1 DFQATT and CDR2 SNEGSKA (reference sequence). CDR3 length: 17 amino acids. The CDR3 loop is CSAKLLAGGSGANVLTF. The CDR3 DNA reads TGCAGTGCTAAATTGCTAGCGGGAGGGTCTGGGGCCAACGTCCTGACTTTC.

The chain has TRBV7-9 and TRBJ1-3; D unresolved. Germline V gene data show CDR1 as SEHNR and CDR2 as FQNEAQ (reference sequence). V was clipped by 2 bases and J by 3 bases, with 8 bases between them. The CDR3 totals 14 residues. In DNA, the CDR3 is TGTGCCAGCAGCTTACCTGGTGTTGGAAACACCATATATTTT. Translated: CASSLPGVGNTIYF.

This clonotype was recorded many times. The gene calls are TRBV2 and TRBJ1-4; D is unresolved. V shed 4 bases and J shed 5 bases, with 8 bases lying between them. The CDR3 extends over 13 amino acids. Germline CDR1 and CDR2: SNHLY and FYNNEI. CDR3 in amino acids: CASSVRKNEKLFF. CDR3 nucleotides: TGTGCCAGCAGTGTAAGGAAAAATGAAAAACTGTTTTTT.

This clonotype was recorded many times. J is TRBJ1-5 and V is TRBV5-1; the D gene is possibly TRBD1 (6 bases). This CDR3 comprises 15 residues. V was shortened by 3 bases and J by 3 bases, with 13 bases between the two germline ends. Germline V gene data show CDR1 as SGHRS and CDR2 as YFSETQ. Written as DNA, the CDR3 is TGCGCCAGCAGCTCGGGGGGCGGGGACAATCAGCCCCAGCATTTT. Translating it yields CASSSGGGDNQPQHF.

With regard to this clonotype: Possible read error: a much larger clone is one base away. This chain uses TRBV6-1 with TRBJ2-5; maybe TRBD2 (6 bases). V was clipped by 8 bases and J by 2 bases, with 21 bases between them. Germline lookup yields CDR1 MNHNS and CDR2 SASEGT. The CDR3 totals 16 residues. The CDR3 spells CASGLVAGTFQETQYF. The CDR3 nucleotides are TGTGCCAGCGGCTTGGTGGCCGGGACTTTTCAAGAGACCCAGTACTTC.

This clonotype was seen at least ten times. This chain connects TRBV5-1 to TRBJ2-1; 11 bases map to TRBD2. J gave up 7 bases and V 4 bases, and 10 bases lay outside the gene matches. Germline lookup yields CDR1 SGHRS and CDR2 YFSETQ. This CDR3 contains 16 residues. CDR3 residues: CASSVPIAGGPNEQFF. CDR3 DNA: TGCGCCAGCAGCGTACCGATAGCGGGAGGGCCAAATGAGCAGTTCTTC.

V usage is TRBV15 and J usage is TRBJ1-6; the D gene is possibly TRBD1 (5 bases). Germline V CDR1 and CDR2: LNHNV, YYDKDF (reference sequence). CDR3 length: 14 amino acids. Trimming removed 1 base from V and 9 bases from J, with 10 bases in between. CDR3 sequence (DNA): TGTGCCACCAGCAGAGCCAGGGAGGCTTCACCCCTCCACTTT. Residues: CATSRAREASPLHF.

This clonotype was seen at least ten times. The CDR3 nucleotides read TGTGCCAGCAAAGGGGACAGCCAATTCAATGAGCAGTTCTTC. Encoded protein: CASKGDSQFNEQFF. The chain couples TRBV11-2 to TRBJ2-1, with 7 bases identical to TRBD1. CDR3 length: 14 amino acids. Germline CDR1 SGHAT, CDR2 FQNNGV. The V segment lost 7 bases and the J segment 6 bases; nucleotides outside the gene matches: 9.

This clonotype was detected ten times or more. The chain employs TRBV18 and TRBJ2-3; maybe TRBD1 (6 bases). The germline V gene encodes CDR1 KGHSH and CDR2 LQKENI. V dropped 3 bases and J dropped 5 bases, with 12 bases sitting between them. This CDR3 has 14 residues. CDR3 sequence (DNA): TGTGCCAGCTCACCCGATAGCAGGGGAGATACGCAGTATTTT. Protein sequence: CASSPDSRGDTQYF.

This clonotype has a count of ten or more. V usage is TRBV27 and J usage is TRBJ1-5, with TRBD1 matching over 7 bases. Germline trimming cut 4 bases from V and 0 bases from J; bases unmatched to any gene: 0. Germline CDR1 is MNHEY and CDR2 is SMNVEV (reference sequence). The CDR3 spans 14 residues. The CDR3 protein is CASSYRGSNQPQHF. The CDR3 DNA follows: TGTGCCAGCAGTTACAGGGGTAGCAATCAGCCCCAGCATTTT.

The chain recombines TRBV29-1 with TRBJ2-1; TRBD1 matches 7 bases. This CDR3 has 12 residues. CDR1 SQVTM and CDR2 ANQGSEA come from the germline V gene. The V segment lost 2 bases and the J segment 8 bases; nucleotides outside the gene matches: 3. The CDR3 DNA reads as TGCAGCGTTGAAAGACAGGGAGATGAGCAGTTCTTC. Amino acid sequence: CSVERQGDEQFF.

This clonotype was seen repeatedly, ten times or more. The chain employs TRBV12-3 or TRBV12-4 and TRBJ2-7, with D possibly being TRBD1 or TRBD2 (6 bases each). V was clipped by 5 bases and J by 7 bases, with 18 bases between them. The CDR3 loop spans 14 amino acids. CDR3 sequence (DNA): TGTGCCAGCAGTCTCTGGTCGGGGGCGGGTGAGCAGTACTTC. This codes for CASSLWSGAGEQYF.

This clonotype occurred many times. The V gene is TRBV12-3 or TRBV12-4, the J gene TRBJ2-3; 11 bases fit TRBD2. V shed 6 bases and J 8 bases; nucleotides not matched to a gene: 10. CDR3 length: 15 amino acids. The CDR3 is CASRCSGGASCTQYF. The CDR3 nucleotides read TGTGCCAGCAGGTGTAGCGGGGGGGCCAGTTGTACGCAGTATTTT.

This clonotype has more than one count but fewer than ten. This chain's CDR3 is CASSESGRYYEQYF. CDR3 nucleotide sequence: TGCGCCAGCAGTGAGTCGGGCAGATACTACGAGCAGTACTTC. J is TRBJ2-7 and V is TRBV10-1, with D hard to call. V shed 0 bases and J shed 3 bases, with 9 bases lying between them. CDR1 is WNHNN and CDR2 is SYGVQD in the germline V gene (reference sequence). The CDR3 length is 14 residues.

This clonotype occurred many times. This CDR3 is CASSPRTSPLYNEQFF. The CDR3 DNA reads as TGTGCCAGCAGCCCCAGGACTAGCCCGCTATACAATGAGCAGTTCTTC. J is TRBJ2-1 and V is TRBV7-9; 8 bases agree with TRBD2. CDR3 length: 16 residues. V lost 5 bases to trimming and J lost 4 bases; unmatched junction nucleotides: 10. Germline CDR1 is SEHNR and CDR2 is FQNEAQ (reference sequence).

This rearrangement joins TRBV20-1 to TRBJ2-7; D call uncertain. V was pared by 6 bases and J by 0 bases, with 12 bases between. This CDR3 is built from 13 residues. Germline CDR1 reads DFQATT; CDR2 reads SNEGSKA (reference sequence). The CDR3 nucleotides read TGCAGTGCCCCGCCCGAAAGCTCCTACGAGCAGTACTTC. Translating gives CSAPPESSYEQYF.

This clonotype was counted ten times or more. The genes are TRBV11-3 and TRBJ1-5; D gene unclear. Germline V lookup: CDR1 SGHNT, CDR2 YENEEA. V lost 7 bases and J 0 bases, leaving 22 bases between the germline ends. There are 18 residues in the CDR3. The CDR3 protein is CASMGTVRSADSNQPQHF. CDR3 bases: TGTGCCAGCATGGGTACCGTGCGGAGTGCAGATAGCAATCAGCCCCAGCATTTT.

The chain couples TRBV7-8 to TRBJ1-5; the D gene is possibly TRBD1 (5 bases). Germline values: CDR1 SGHVS, CDR2 FQNEAQ. This CDR3 has 14 amino acids. Deletions cut 4 bases from V and 6 bases from J, with 13 bases between. This CDR3 is CASSSGGWGQPQHF. CDR3 nucleotides: TGTGCCAGCAGCTCCGGGGGTTGGGGTCAGCCCCAGCATTTT.

At least ten counts were recorded for this clonotype. This chain joins TRBV20-1 and TRBJ1-1; 7 bases are shared with TRBD1. Trimming removed 6 bases from V and 0 bases from J; junction bases left unmatched: 7. The CDR3 contains 14 residues. Per germline, CDR1 DFQATT and CDR2 SNEGSKA (reference sequence). CDR3 bases: TGCAGTGCAGCGGCCGGGACAGTGAACACTGAAGCTTTCTTT. It is translated as CSAAAGTVNTEAFF.

Note on this clonotype: One end of the junction fails to match germline, which may point to a read error. The genes are TRBV11-2 and TRBJ2-2; 9 nucleotides match TRBD2. The CDR3 has 17 residues. Germline CDR1 and CDR2: SGHAT and FQNNGV. CDR3 in DNA: TGTGCCAACAGCCTAGCGGGGTGGGGGATCGGTACCGGGGAGCTGTTTTTT. This sequence encodes CANSLAGWGIGTGELFF.

The V gene is TRBV10-1, the J gene TRBJ2-3; maybe TRBD1 (6 bases). V lost 5 bases, J lost 8 bases, and 14 bases lay in between. The CDR3 runs 13 residues. The V gene's germline CDR1 is WNHNN and CDR2 SYGVQD (reference sequence). CDR3 residues: CASSSGAAGTQYF. The CDR3 coding sequence is TGCGCCAGCAGTTCAGGGGCGGCGGGTACGCAGTATTTT.

The chain is built from TRBV5-1 and TRBJ1-1, with D unclear. Germline CDR1 is SGHRS and CDR2 is YFSETQ. This CDR3 contains 16 residues. The V end lost 1 base, the J end lost 4 bases, and 17 bases lay between the germline ends. The CDR3 is CASSLRGLEGSTEAFF. CDR3 nucleotides: TGCGCCAGCAGCTTGAGAGGCCTTGAAGGGAGCACTGAAGCTTTCTTT. The variable domain in full, completed from reference TRBV5-1 and TRBJ1-1, reads KAGVTQTPRYLIKTRGQQVTLSCSPISGHRSVSWYQQTPGQGLQFLFEYFSETQRNKGNFPGRFSGRQFSNSRSEMNVSTLELGDSALYLCASSLRGLEGSTEAFFGQGTRLTVV.

This clonotype was detected ten times or more. The V call is TRBV5-1, the J call TRBJ1-3; TRBD1 might be the D (5 bases). The CDR3 loop spans 15 amino acids. The germline V gene has CDR1 SGHRS and CDR2 YFSETQ. V was cut by 4 bases and J by 0 bases, with 11 bases left in between. CDR3 loop: CASSPGTVSGNTIYF. The CDR3 DNA is TGCGCCAGCAGCCCTGGGACCGTCTCTGGAAACACCATATATTTT.

There are many counts of this clonotype. Here the CDR3 DNA reads TGCGCCAGCAGCTCCGGTGGGGGGGCTAGCACAGATACGCAGTATTTT. It translates to CASSSGGGASTDTQYF. This chain links TRBV5-1 with TRBJ2-3; D perhaps matches TRBD2 (7 bases). The V end was cut by 3 bases, the J end by 0 bases, with 14 bases between. The germline V gene encodes CDR1 SGHRS and CDR2 YFSETQ. The CDR3 contains 16 residues.